The 2 T cell receptor beta chains presented below share a single source sample, sequenced in a study of shared clonotypes between healthy human individuals. Libraries were prepared by immunoSEQ multiplex PCR; TCRdb keeps only in-frame clonotypes and omits some of them. The sample consists of around 2.5 million clones, roughly 93% of them appearing once. The sequenced sample was naive CD4+ T cells from PBMCs. Subset noted: CD45RA+ positively selected. Every receptor here comes from a young man in good health. Some clones in this sample may be carry-over from other donors' samples.

The chain combines TRBV11-2 with TRBJ2-5, with a tentative D call TRBD1 (5 bases). V lost 1 base and J lost 1, with 7 bases in between. The CDR3 contains 14 residues. Per the germline V gene, CDR1 is SGHAT and CDR2 is FQNNGV. Written as DNA, the CDR3 is TGTGCCAGCAGCTTAGGACAGATCCAAGAGACCCAGTACTTC. Translating gives CASSLGQIQETQYF.

The V and J genes are TRBV30 and TRBJ2-7; D not certain. Germline CDR1 reads GTSNPN; CDR2 reads SVGIG (reference sequence). The CDR3 is 13 residues long. The germline V and J ends were trimmed by 3 bases and 1 base, with 10 bases remaining between them. The CDR3 is CAWREEHSYEQYF. Here the CDR3 DNA reads TGTGCCTGGAGAGAGGAACATTCCTACGAGCAGTACTTC. Filled out from reference TRBV30 and TRBJ2-7, the complete variable domain reads SQTIHQWPATLVQPVGSPLSLECTVEGTSNPNLYWYRQAAGRGLQLLFYSVGIGQISSEVPQNLSASRPQDRQFILSSKKLLLSDSGFYLCAWREEHSYEQYFGPGTRLTVT.